This T cell receptor beta chain appears in the sequencing data of a study of blood T cell repertoires in COVID-19. On the study more broadly: Donors in the United States, Italy and Spain gave samples during acute or convalescent COVID-19. T cells, B-cell-depleted T cells, or PBMCs provided the cDNA or gDNA that served as material.

Original analysis: Estimates of nucleated cell counts were drawn from the amplification of reference gene primers. Clones were sequenced by immunoSEQ multiplex PCR, and TCRdb holds only the in-frame ones, with some missing. V and J calls and clone size are those listed in that table; D and trimming were worked out from the DNA. The sample holds about 130,000 clones; around 83% are singletons and the top ten take roughly 10%. The CDR3 runs 14 residues. The germline gives CDR1 MNHEY, CDR2 SVGAGI. The V and J ends lost 7 bases and 8 bases, in that order; junction bases with no gene match: 7. This TCR was sampled from a man in his sixties with acute or convalescent COVID-19. V is TRBV6-5 and J is TRBJ1-4, with TRBD1 matching 10 bases. The sample taken for sequencing was peripheral blood. CDR3 protein: CASNRQGAQEKLFF. The DNA for the CDR3 is TGTGCCAGCAACAGACAGGGGGCACAAGAAAAACTGTTTTTT.